This TCR beta chain was identified in a study of CD8 T cells in Susac syndrome. CD8+ and CD4+ T cells taken from blood had their TCR beta sequenced. When the RNA was reverse transcribed, random hexamers were used with an input of about 0.5 to 1 ug. Using its own MiXCR run on the immunoSEQ multiplex PCR reads, TCRdb lists one record per CDR3 protein. The table has roughly 250,000 distinct CDR3 sequences, 90% to 97% seen once. The sample was CD4+ T cells from PBMCs. This sequence originates from a human donor with Susac syndrome.

The CDR3 spells CASSRTGRSSYEQYF. The DNA of the CDR3 is TGCGCCAGCAGCCGGACAGGCCGTAGCTCCTACGAGCAGTACTTC. This chain connects TRBV5-1 to TRBJ2-7, with TRBD1 matching over 7 bases. CDR3 length equals 15 residues. Unmatched junction bases numbered 7, after V lost 4 bases and J lost 0 bases. Germline V gene lookup returns CDR1 SGHRS and CDR2 YFSETQ.